One and the same sample provided the 29 T cell receptor beta chains below, sequenced in a study of regulatory T cells in long-lasting Graves disease. Documented time point: newly diagnosed GD, antithyroid drugs for less than 3 months. Generation of the TCR library employed RNA extracted from PBMCs. Assembly of TCR beta libraries relied on iRepertoire HTBI primers together with Arm-PCR of CDR3 regions. TCRdb redid the calling of the multiplex PCR reads with MiXCR, one entry per CDR3 protein. This table holds 450,000 to 650,000 distinct CDR3 sequences, 15% to 20% found once. This sample was also put to use in a study of T cells in Graves' hyperthyroidism and ophthalmopathy.

Source: peripheral blood mononuclear cells (PBMCs), taken at new diagnosis, from a patient treated with antithyroid drugs. The receptors were sampled from a woman aged 40-60 years with Graves disease.

The rearrangement links TRBV12-3 or TRBV12-4 to TRBJ2-4; perhaps TRBD2 as D (7 bases). This CDR3 contains 15 residues. The V end was cut by 3 bases, the J end by 6 bases, with 15 bases between. The CDR3 DNA sequence: TGTGCCAGCAGTTTTAGGGGGGGGGTGGGAAACATTCAGTACTTC. Translating it yields CASSFRGGVGNIQYF.

This clonotype was seen many times. This chain connects TRBV12-3 or TRBV12-4 to TRBJ2-3, with a weak D call TRBD2 (6 bases). Between the trimmed V and J ends, which lost 5 bases and 8 bases, there was a span of 17 bases. CDR3 length: 14 residues. The CDR3 sequence: CASSRLAGIPTQYF. CDR3 DNA: TGTGCCAGCAGTAGACTGGCGGGGATCCCTACGCAGTATTTT.

This clonotype was found many times. This chain joins TRBV2 and TRBJ1-2; 10 bases are a match to TRBD1. Germline V CDR1 and CDR2: SNHLY, FYNNEI. The CDR3 consists of 14 residues. The ends lost 7 bases at V and 6 bases at J; junction bases unmatched: 8. DNA of the CDR3: TGTGCCAGCAAACGGGACAGGGGAAGCGATGGCTACACCTTC. Encoded protein: CASKRDRGSDGYTF.

This chain uses TRBV4-1 with TRBJ1-2; 7 bases line up with TRBD1. CDR3 size: 13 residues. CDR1 is MGHRA, CDR2 YSYEKL, per germline. The V segment lost 3 bases and the J segment 4 bases; nucleotides outside the gene matches: 2. The CDR3 sequence: CASSQTGRYGYTF. Written as DNA, the CDR3 is TGCGCCAGCAGCCAGACAGGGCGCTATGGCTACACCTTC.

The chain carries TRBV4-1 and TRBJ1-5; the D is unclear. This CDR3 is built from 13 residues. Germline V lookup: CDR1 MGHRA, CDR2 YSYEKL. V dropped 3 bases and J dropped 4 bases, with 7 bases sitting between them. CDR3 DNA sequence: TGCGCCAGCAGCCAGGTCGAAAATCAGCCCCAGCATTTT. This gives the protein CASSQVENQPQHF.

This clonotype was detected ten times or more. The chain has TRBV3-1 and TRBJ2-3; D may be TRBD2 (6 bases). Trimming shortened V by 6 bases and J by 4 bases, and 14 bases separated the two germline ends. Germline V gives CDR1 LGHDT, CDR2 YNNKEL (reference sequence). The CDR3 runs to 14 residues. CDR3 in amino acids: CASSSLAFADTQYF. CDR3 sequence (DNA): TGTGCCAGCAGTTCACTAGCATTTGCAGATACGCAGTATTTT.

Regarding this clonotype: Given the absence of the conserved phenylalanine or tryptophan at the CDR3 end, a read error is likely. The V and J genes are TRBV12-5 and TRBJ1-2; D ambiguous. Trimming removed 4 bases at V and 4 bases at J, with 4 bases between. This CDR3 comprises 11 residues. Germline V gene lookup returns CDR1 LGHNT and CDR2 FRNRAP. This chain's CDR3 is CASGSSYGYTS. The CDR3 DNA reads as TGTGCTAGTGGTTCAAGCTATGGCTACACCTCC.

This clonotype came up a few times. The chain joins TRBV5-1 to TRBJ2-2, with 9 bases that match TRBD2. This CDR3 region has 14 residues. Looked up from germline, CDR1 is SGHRS and CDR2 is YFSETQ. The V and J ends lost 3 bases and 8 bases, in that order; junction bases with no gene match: 5. The CDR3 DNA reads as TGCGCCAGCAGCTCGGGACTAGCATCGGGGGAGCTGTTTTTT. Translating it yields CASSSGLASGELFF.

This clonotype was counted many times. The chain employs TRBV7-9 and TRBJ2-7; TRBD2 agrees at 9 bases. The CDR3 contains 15 residues. V was pared by 2 bases and J by 1 base, with 3 bases of the junction left unmatched. Germline CDR1 SEHNR, CDR2 FQNEAQ (reference sequence). The chain's CDR3 is CASSLRRGGSYEQYF. CDR3 nucleotide sequence: TGTGCCAGCAGCTTAAGGCGGGGGGGTTCCTACGAGCAGTACTTC.

The chain combines TRBV19 with TRBJ2-2, with unresolved D. Germline V gene lookup returns CDR1 LNHDA and CDR2 SQIVND (reference sequence). This CDR3 has 14 residues. With 7 bases removed from V and 4 bases from J, the gap between germline ends came to 13 bases. This chain's CDR3 is CASTEQIGTGELFF. CDR3 bases: TGTGCCAGTACGGAACAGATTGGCACCGGGGAGCTGTTTTTT. Filled out from reference TRBV19 and TRBJ2-2, the complete variable domain reads DGGITQSPKYLFRKEGQNVTLSCEQNLNHDAMYWYRQDPGQGLRLIYYSQIVNDFQKGDIAEGYSVSREKKESFPLTVTSAQKNPTAFYLCASTEQIGTGELFFGEGSRLTVL.

This clonotype turned up a few times. The chain joins TRBV29-1 to TRBJ2-5; possible D gene TRBD1, 5 bases. V was cut by 5 bases and J by 4 bases, with 8 bases left in between. Germline-derived CDR1 and CDR2 are SQVTM and ANQGSEA. The CDR3 loop spans 11 amino acids. The CDR3 reads CSVLRGETQYF. The DNA of the CDR3 is TGCAGCGTTCTAAGGGGAGAGACCCAGTACTTC.

This clonotype was recorded only once. This CDR3 is CASSVDAGGQAVYEQYF. The DNA of the CDR3 is TGTGCCAGCAGCGTAGACGCAGGGGGACAGGCCGTCTACGAGCAGTACTTC. The rearrangement joins TRBV9 to TRBJ2-7; 8 nucleotides agree with TRBD1. V was pared by 0 bases and J by 3 bases, with 11 bases of the junction left unmatched. The CDR3 has 17 amino acids. Germline V lookup: CDR1 SGDLS, CDR2 YYNGEE.

On this clonotype itself: Mismatch with germline at one junction end may stem from a read error. This chain joins TRBV15 and TRBJ1-5, with TRBD1 matching 8 bases. This CDR3 has 14 amino acids. Germline assignment: CDR1 LNHNV and CDR2 YYDKDF (reference sequence). Here the CDR3 reads CATSYGQGGQLQHF. DNA for the CDR3: TGTGCCACCAGCTACGGACAGGGAGGTCAGCTCCAGCATTTT.

This clonotype was observed a handful of times. The gene calls are TRBV9 and TRBJ2-5; tentatively, D is TRBD1 or TRBD2 (5 bases each). Germline assignment: CDR1 SGDLS and CDR2 YYNGEE. The CDR3 has 14 amino acids. V was trimmed by 4 bases and J by 3 bases, leaving 13 bases between them. CDR3 sequence: CASSPSVGEETQYF. CDR3 nucleotides: TGTGCCAGCAGCCCATCCGTGGGGGAAGAGACCCAGTACTTC.

The chain couples TRBV5-1 to TRBJ2-1; 12 nucleotides agree with TRBD1. The CDR3 covers 17 residues. V gave up 4 bases and J gave up 9 bases; unmatched junction bases: 14. Germline loops: CDR1 SGHRS, CDR2 YFSETQ. The CDR3 reads CASSPIPRDRGRFEQFF. Here the CDR3 DNA reads TGCGCCAGCAGCCCTATCCCTCGGGACAGGGGGCGATTTGAGCAGTTCTTC.

This clonotype was found once. The V and J genes are TRBV7-9 and TRBJ1-3; possible D gene TRBD1, 5 bases. The germline V and J ends were trimmed by 3 bases and 4 bases, with 16 bases remaining between them. This CDR3 contains 16 residues. Germline values: CDR1 SEHNR, CDR2 FQNEAQ (reference sequence). The CDR3 sequence: CASSFGALDQGNTIYF. The CDR3 DNA follows: TGTGCCAGCAGCTTCGGGGCCCTGGACCAAGGAAACACCATATATTTT.

The gene calls are TRBV19 and TRBJ1-5; maybe TRBD1 (6 bases). The CDR3 sequence is 16 residues long. The V gene's germline CDR1 is LNHDA and CDR2 SQIVND (reference sequence). Trimming left V 3 bases short and J 1 base short, with 13 bases between. The chain's CDR3 is CASSIPRGSSNQPQHF. CDR3 DNA: TGTGCCAGTAGTATCCCAAGGGGGTCGAGCAATCAGCCCCAGCATTTT.

The V gene is TRBV19, the J gene TRBJ2-1; 13 nucleotides agree with TRBD2. The V and J ends lost 8 bases and 5 bases, in that order; junction bases with no gene match: 6. Per germline, CDR1 LNHDA and CDR2 SQIVND (reference sequence). The CDR3 extends over 15 amino acids. The CDR3 region is CASGRLAGGDNEQFF. The CDR3 DNA reads as TGTGCCAGTGGGAGACTAGCGGGGGGAGACAATGAGCAGTTCTTC.

The V gene is TRBV2, the J gene TRBJ2-6, with D possibly matching TRBD1 (5 bases). CDR1 SNHLY and CDR2 FYNNEI come from the germline V gene. CDR3 length: 15 amino acids. The V end was cut by 6 bases, the J end by 0 bases, with 9 bases between. The CDR3 nucleotides are TGTGCCAGCAGGTTCGACAGCTCTGGGGCCAACGTCCTGACTTTC. Translating gives CASRFDSSGANVLTF.

The chain carries TRBV18 and TRBJ1-1, with D possibly being TRBD1 (5 bases). The CDR3 totals 14 residues. V dropped 2 bases and J dropped 5 bases, with 12 bases sitting between them. From germline, CDR1 is KGHSH and CDR2 LQKENI. The CDR3 coding sequence is TGTGCCAGCTCACCATCGGGGGAAGGGACTGAAGCTTTCTTT. Translation: CASSPSGEGTEAFF.

This clonotype was found a few times. V gene TRBV6-2 or TRBV6-3 combines with J gene TRBJ2-2; D not resolved. Trimming stripped 2 bases from V and 7 bases from J, with 11 bases between. The CDR3 has 14 residues. The V gene's germline CDR1 is MNHEY and CDR2 SVGEGT. The CDR3 DNA is TGTGCCAGCAGTTACCTTGGGCAGTACGGGGAGCTGTTTTTT. It specifies CASSYLGQYGELFF.

By sample share, this clonotype is medium-sized. The junction shows a germline mismatch at one end, possibly a read error. The rearrangement joins TRBV7-3 to TRBJ2-3; TRBD1 matches at 7 bases. Per germline, CDR1 SGHTA and CDR2 FQGTGA. The CDR3 covers 16 residues. The CDR3, as DNA: TGCGCCAGCAGTCCCGGGACAGCTTCTAGCACAGATACGCAGTATTTT. Translation: CASSPGTASSTDTQYF.

The V gene is TRBV6-4, the J gene TRBJ2-1; D is uncertain. This CDR3 comprises 11 residues. V was trimmed by 10 bases and J by 13 bases, leaving 17 bases between them. Germline-derived CDR1 and CDR2 are MRHNA and SNTAGT. DNA for the CDR3: TGTGCCACCCCTAGTCGAGAGACCCAGTTCTTC. It yields the protein CATPSRETQFF.

This clonotype showed up just a few times. The chain links TRBV3-1 to TRBJ2-2, with 10 bases fitting TRBD2. The V gene's germline CDR1 is LGHDT and CDR2 YNNKEL (reference sequence). Unmatched junction bases numbered 3, after V lost 2 bases and J lost 3 bases. CDR3 length: 16 residues. The CDR3 region is CASSQQAGGHTGELFF. CDR3 DNA sequence: TGTGCCAGCAGCCAACAAGCGGGGGGGCACACCGGGGAGCTGTTTTTT. The full variable domain, in which reference TRBV3-1 and TRBJ2-2 provide the parts outside the CDR3, is DTAVSQTPKYLVTQMGNDKSIKCEQNLGHDTMYWYKQDSKKFLKIMFSYNNKELIINETVPNRFSPKSPDKAHLNLHINSLELGDSAVYFCASSQQAGGHTGELFFGEGSRLTVL.

This clonotype was seen ten or more times. V gene TRBV2 combines with J gene TRBJ1-1; D is perhaps TRBD1 (5 bases). Trimming removed 6 bases at V and 0 bases at J, with 8 bases between. The CDR3 totals 13 residues. The germline CDR1 and CDR2 sequences are SNHLY and FYNNEI. CDR3 amino acids: CASRGLVNTEAFF. CDR3 bases: TGTGCCAGCAGGGGACTGGTGAACACTGAAGCTTTCTTT.

The CDR3 region is CASSSSDWGGSPGPTNEKLFF. The CDR3 DNA sequence: TGTGCCAGCAGCTCCTCCGACTGGGGAGGTTCCCCCGGCCCAACTAATGAAAAACTGTTTTTT. This sequence joins TRBV6-1 and TRBJ1-4; D call uncertain. V lost 6 bases and J 0 bases, leaving 29 bases between the germline ends. CDR1 and CDR2 (germline): MNHNS, SASEGT. CDR3 length: 21 residues.

Ten or more counts support this clonotype. The rearrangement uses TRBV12-3 or TRBV12-4 and TRBJ2-5, with D tentatively TRBD2 (5 bases). The CDR3 covers 13 residues. Trimming took 6 bases from V and 1 from J, leaving 9 bases between them. CDR3 residues: CASSPLAQETQYF. The CDR3 coding sequence is TGTGCCAGCAGCCCCCTAGCCCAAGAGACCCAGTACTTC.

A note on this clonotype: This clone may be a read error of a much larger clone one base away. The V call is TRBV9, the J call TRBJ2-1; 10 bases are a match to TRBD2. CDR3 length: 15 residues. The ends lost 2 bases at V and 1 base at J; junction bases unmatched: 0. Germline CDR1 reads SGDLS; CDR2 reads YYNGEE. The CDR3: CASSVSGGSYNEQFF. CDR3 nucleotides: TGTGCCAGCAGCGTTAGCGGGGGGTCCTACAATGAGCAGTTCTTC.

This clonotype turned up a few times. The V and J genes are TRBV6-2 or TRBV6-3 and TRBJ2-6, with D hard to call. This CDR3 is built from 13 residues. CDR1 is MNHEY, CDR2 SVGEGT, per germline. Trimming cost V 5 bases and J 4 bases, with 6 bases left between them. As DNA, the CDR3 is TGTGCCAGCAGTGAAGTCGGGGCCAACGTCCTGACTTTC. Translation gives CASSEVGANVLTF.